These 30 T cell receptor beta chains originate from one sample sequenced in a study of T cell responses to AZD1222 COVID-19 vaccine. Sequencing used immunoSEQ multiplex PCR; TCRdb keeps in-frame clones, though not all of them. The sample lists over 50,000 clones, roughly 90% occurring once. Sequenced material: peripheral blood, taken 28 days after the second AZD1222 dose. All receptors derive from an adult who received the AZD1222 COVID-19 vaccine.

The gene calls are TRBV28 and TRBJ1-1; D is perhaps TRBD1 (6 bases). This CDR3 is built from 15 residues. The V end lost 5 bases, the J end lost 10 bases, and 23 bases lay between the germline ends. Germline values: CDR1 MDHEN, CDR2 SYDVKM. CDR3 in DNA: TGTGCCAGCAGTATTACCCCAACGAACAGGGTTGGAGCTTTCTTT. Amino acid sequence: CASSITPTNRVGAFF.

The chain uses TRBV3-1 (or the pseudogene TRBV3-2) and TRBJ2-6, with 8 bases that match TRBD1. This CDR3 region has 18 residues. The V gene's germline CDR1 is LGHDT and CDR2 YNNKEL (reference sequence). With V trimmed by 4 bases and J by 0 bases, 8 bases remained unmatched. The CDR3 loop is CASSLWTGTSSGANVLTF. The CDR3 DNA sequence: TGTGCCAGCAGCCTATGGACAGGGACTTCCTCTGGGGCCAACGTCCTGACTTTC.

The chain links TRBV4-1 to TRBJ2-7, with D perhaps matching TRBD1 (6 bases). Trimming took 4 bases from V and 2 from J, leaving 12 bases between them. The CDR3 length is 14 residues. From germline, CDR1 is MGHRA and CDR2 YSYEKL. The CDR3 DNA reads as TGCGCCAGCAGCCCCCGGACAGACCCCTACGAGCAGTACTTC. It specifies CASSPRTDPYEQYF.

The rearrangement uses TRBV19 and TRBJ2-2; 8 bases are shared with TRBD1. Germline CDR1 reads LNHDA; CDR2 reads SQIVND (reference sequence). The CDR3 contains 13 residues. V lost 10 bases and J lost 5; bases outside the gene matches: 6. As DNA, the CDR3 is TGTGCCACTAGGACAGGGATAACCGGGGAGCTGTTTTTT. Translation gives CATRTGITGELFF.

CDR3 nucleotide sequence: TGTGCCAGCAGCCATTATAGTTACAATGAGCAGTTCTTC. Translated: CASSHYSYNEQFF. This chain connects TRBV3-1 (or the pseudogene TRBV3-2) to TRBJ2-1; the D is unclear. This CDR3 is built from 13 residues. Germline V lookup: CDR1 LGHDT, CDR2 YNNKEL (reference sequence). V lost 3 bases and J lost 4, with 7 bases in between.

The V and J genes are TRBV29-1 and TRBJ2-2; 9 nucleotides align to TRBD2. The CDR3 contains 14 residues. The V segment lost 5 bases and the J segment 5 bases; nucleotides outside the gene matches: 6. Germline CDR1 SQVTM, CDR2 ANQGSEA. This CDR3 reads CSVKGLAGTGELFF. The CDR3 DNA reads TGCAGCGTTAAAGGGCTAGCGGGAACCGGGGAGCTGTTTTTT.

As for this clone: A junction end diverges from the germline sequence, so it may reflect a read error. V is TRBV7-7 and J is TRBJ2-2; 10 bases match TRBD1. Germline V lookup: CDR1 SSHAT, CDR2 FNYEAQ (reference sequence). The CDR3 sequence is 16 residues long. The CDR3 DNA follows: TGTGCTAGCAGCTCGGGACAGGGGCCGAACACCGGGGAGCTGTTTTTT. This codes for CASSSGQGPNTGELFF. The full variable domain, in which reference TRBV7-7 and TRBJ2-2 provide the parts outside the CDR3, is GAGVSQSPRYKVTKRGQDVTLRCDPISSHATLYWYQQALGQGPEFLTYFNYEAQPDKSGLPSDRFSAERPEGSISTLTIQRTEQRDSAMYRCASSSGQGPNTGELFFGEGSRLTVL.

The V gene is TRBV5-4, the J gene TRBJ1-1; 10 nucleotides line up with TRBD1. CDR3 length: 13 residues. Trimming removed 0 bases from V and 11 bases from J; junction bases left unmatched: 4. In germline, CDR1 is SGHNT, CDR2 YYREEE (reference sequence). The CDR3 coding sequence is TGTGCCAGCAGCTTGGACCTGGGACAGGGGGCTTTCTTT. Protein: CASSLDLGQGAFF. Looking up the rest from reference TRBV5-4 and TRBJ1-1 gives the full variable domain: ETGVTQSPTHLIKTRGQQVTLRCSSQSGHNTVSWYQQALGQGPQFIFQYYREEENGRGNFPPRFSGLQFPNYSSELNVNALELDDSALYLCASSLDLGQGAFFGQGTRLTVV.

The rearrangement links TRBV29-1 to TRBJ2-2, with D perhaps TRBD2 (5 bases). The V gene lost 1 base and the J gene lost 1 base, with 7 bases spanning the gap. The germline V gene encodes CDR1 SQVTM and CDR2 ANQGSEA. This CDR3 is built from 14 residues. The CDR3 is CSVEVGVNTGELFF. The CDR3 DNA is TGCAGCGTTGAAGTGGGAGTGAACACCGGGGAGCTGTTTTTT.

The chain employs TRBV6-1 and TRBJ2-1, with 13 bases that match TRBD2. This CDR3 spans 14 amino acids. Germline V gene data show CDR1 as MNHNS and CDR2 as SASEGT. The trim removed 6 bases at V and 6 bases at J, leaving 2 bases unmatched. CDR3 nucleotide sequence: TGTGCCAGCAGCAGGACTAGCGGGAGCAATGAGCAGTTCTTC. Translated: CASSRTSGSNEQFF.

CDR3 in amino acids: CASSSGQGGYNEQFF. The CDR3 region has the DNA TGCGCCAGCAGTTCCGGACAGGGGGGGTACAATGAGCAGTTCTTC. V is TRBV5-1 and J is TRBJ2-1, with TRBD1 identical over 10 bases. Germline values: CDR1 SGHRS, CDR2 YFSETQ. The V segment lost 5 bases and the J segment 4 bases; nucleotides outside the gene matches: 6. The CDR3 extends over 15 amino acids.

The J gene is TRBJ1-1, the V gene TRBV10-2; D gene unclear. V lost 7 bases to trimming and J lost 1 base, with 7 bases between them. CDR3 size: 12 residues. CDR1 is WSHSY and CDR2 is SAAADI in the germline V gene. Here the CDR3 reads CASNVRNTEAFF. The CDR3 DNA reads as TGCGCCAGCAACGTCAGGAACACTGAAGCTTTCTTT.

The chain joins TRBV19 to TRBJ1-2; weak D call: TRBD1 (5 bases). Germline assignment: CDR1 LNHDA and CDR2 SQIVND (reference sequence). V was clipped by 4 bases and J by 0 bases, with 18 bases between them. This CDR3 spans 17 amino acids. The CDR3 coding sequence is TGTGCCAGTAGTAAGGCGGGGGGGAGTTCTTCTAACTATGGCTACACCTTC. It encodes CASSKAGGSSSNYGYTF.

V usage is TRBV9 and J usage is TRBJ2-1, with 7 bases identical to TRBD1. The CDR3 has 15 amino acids. Germline values: CDR1 SGDLS, CDR2 YYNGEE. V trimming: 3 bases; J trimming: 0 bases; junction bases outside the gene matches: 3. CDR3 nucleotide sequence: TGTGCCAGCAGCGCACGACAGGGCTCCTACAATGAGCAGTTCTTC. This gives the protein CASSARQGSYNEQFF.

The chain uses TRBV19 and TRBJ2-1; 10 bases align to TRBD2. The CDR3 extends over 15 amino acids. J gave up 0 bases and V 7 bases, and 3 bases lay outside the gene matches. Germline loops: CDR1 LNHDA, CDR2 SQIVND (reference sequence). The CDR3 DNA follows: TGTGCCAGTATCGCTAGCGGGAGCTCCTACAATGAGCAGTTCTTC. Its protein is CASIASGSSYNEQFF.

J is TRBJ2-7 and V is TRBV29-1; 12 nucleotides line up with TRBD2. Trimming cost V 4 bases and J 4 bases; bases outside gene matches: 11. The CDR3 spans 16 residues. Germline CDR1 reads SQVTM; CDR2 reads ANQGSEA. CDR3 residues: CSVVHLAGGGSYEQYF. CDR3 bases: TGCAGCGTTGTTCACCTAGCGGGAGGGGGGTCTTACGAGCAGTACTTC.

The sample holds one count of this clone. V is TRBV7-6 and J is TRBJ2-1; 12 bases are a match to TRBD2. Trimming removed 5 bases from V and 7 bases from J; junction bases left unmatched: 6. This CDR3 region has 15 residues. Germline assignment: CDR1 SGHVS and CDR2 FNYEAQ. CDR3 amino acids: CASSLGLAGTNEQFF. The CDR3 DNA follows: TGTGCCAGCAGCCTGGGACTAGCGGGTACGAATGAGCAGTTCTTC.

V and J are TRBV14 and TRBJ1-5; weak D call: TRBD1 (6 bases). The CDR3 is made up of 15 amino acids. CDR1 is SGHDN, CDR2 FVKESK, per germline. Trimming took 0 bases from V and 4 from J, leaving 10 bases between them. DNA for the CDR3: TGTGCCAGCAGCCAAGACAGGGGACGGAATCAGCCCCAGCATTTT. This codes for CASSQDRGRNQPQHF.

The rearrangement links TRBV21-1 to TRBJ2-1; the table's D call of TRBD1 was not tested on the DNA. TRBV21-1 is listed as a pseudogene. There are 13 residues in the CDR3. The CDR3 loop is CASSKESGTEQFF. As DNA, the CDR3 is TGTGCCAGCAGCAAAGAATCTGGCACGGAGCAGTTCTTC.

The gene calls are TRBV6-4 and TRBJ1-1, with D hard to call. Germline V gives CDR1 MRHNA, CDR2 SNTAGT. With 4 bases removed from V and 1 base from J, the gap between germline ends came to 7 bases. The CDR3 sequence is 13 residues long. CDR3 in DNA: TGTGCCAGCAGTGTAACTTGGAACACTGAAGCTTTCTTT. Protein: CASSVTWNTEAFF.

The V call is TRBV3-1 (or the pseudogene TRBV3-2), the J call TRBJ2-2, with D perhaps TRBD1 or TRBD2 (5 bases each). V lost 5 bases and J 7 bases, leaving 11 bases between the germline ends. Germline V gives CDR1 LGHDT, CDR2 YNNKEL (reference sequence). CDR3 size: 13 residues. CDR3 loop: CASSGDRGGELFF. In DNA form, the CDR3 reads TGTGCCAGCAGCGGGGACCGGGGCGGGGAGCTGTTTTTT.

The genes are TRBV24-1 and TRBJ2-1, with 8 bases that match TRBD2. Trimming at V came to 4 bases and at J to 3 bases, leaving 7 bases not matched to a gene. CDR1 is KGHDR and CDR2 is SFDVKD in the germline V gene. The CDR3 is 16 residues long. The CDR3 sequence is CATSDSSGSGYNEQFF. CDR3 nucleotide sequence: TGTGCCACCAGTGACTCAAGCGGGAGTGGCTACAATGAGCAGTTCTTC.

The rearrangement links TRBV12-3 or TRBV12-4 to TRBJ2-1; D is possibly TRBD2 (5 bases). The CDR3 is 13 residues long. V was cut by 2 bases and J by 10 bases, with 12 bases left in between. The CDR3 loop is CASSLQMSGEQFF. For the CDR3, the DNA is TGTGCCAGCAGTTTACAGATGAGCGGCGAGCAGTTCTTC.

The rearrangement links TRBV30 to TRBJ1-2; D remains unclear. The V gene lost 0 bases and the J gene lost 4 bases, with 15 bases spanning the gap. Germline V gene lookup returns CDR1 GTSNPN and CDR2 SVGIG (reference sequence). The CDR3 loop spans 15 amino acids. This chain's CDR3 is CAWSVGQFDLYGYTF. CDR3 coding DNA: TGTGCCTGGAGTGTAGGGCAGTTTGACCTCTATGGCTACACCTTC.

The chain recombines TRBV9 with TRBJ1-3; D not certain. The CDR3 covers 16 residues. The V and J ends lost 0 bases and 0 bases respectively, with 10 bases between them. Germline V gives CDR1 SGDLS, CDR2 YYNGEE. The CDR3 sequence: CASSVDPGFSGNTIYF. In nucleotides, the CDR3 is TGTGCCAGCAGCGTAGACCCAGGCTTCTCTGGAAACACCATATATTTT.

The gene calls are TRBV5-1 and TRBJ2-1, with D maybe TRBD2 (5 bases). This CDR3 is 14 amino acids long. Germline V gene lookup returns CDR1 SGHRS and CDR2 YFSETQ. V lost 2 bases, J lost 7 bases, and 13 bases lay in between. The CDR3 nucleotides are TGCGCCAGCAGCTTTGTGAGCGGACCAAATGAGCAGTTCTTC. Its protein is CASSFVSGPNEQFF.

This clone was picked up one time. This chain joins TRBV5-6 and TRBJ1-1; TRBD1 is a possible D gene (6 bases). CDR3 size: 15 residues. Germline-derived CDR1 and CDR2 are SGHDT and YYEEEE. V was shortened by 1 base and J by 0 bases, with 10 bases between the two germline ends. DNA of the CDR3: TGTGCCAGCAGCTTGTGGGGGCAGATGAACACTGAAGCTTTCTTT. It specifies CASSLWGQMNTEAFF. The full variable domain, in which reference TRBV5-6 and TRBJ1-1 provide the parts outside the CDR3, is DAGVTQSPTHLIKTRGQQVTLRCSPKSGHDTVSWYQQALGQGPQFIFQYYEEEERQRGNFPDRFSGHQFPNYSSELNVNALLLGDSALYLCASSLWGQMNTEAFFGQGTRLTVV.

The CDR3 DNA reads as TGTGCCAGCAGTGAAGAGTGGTCTGGAAACACCATATATTTT. Protein: CASSEEWSGNTIYF. The V gene is TRBV6-1, the J gene TRBJ1-3, with no clear D. The V and J ends lost 1 base and 1 base respectively, with 5 bases between them. CDR3 length: 14 residues. Germline V CDR1 and CDR2: MNHNS, SASEGT.

This clone was seen a handful of times. The chain joins TRBV29-1 to TRBJ2-1; 7 nucleotides align to TRBD1. The CDR3 length is 13 residues. V lost 7 bases and J lost 9; bases outside the gene matches: 12. The germline CDR1 and CDR2 sequences are SQVTM and ANQGSEA. The chain's CDR3 is CSASTQQGSEQFF. The CDR3 DNA sequence: TGCAGCGCATCAACCCAACAGGGGAGTGAGCAGTTCTTC.

This clone was observed a single time. The chain joins TRBV24-1 to TRBJ2-5; 8 bases align to TRBD1. V lost 4 bases to trimming and J lost 4 bases; unmatched junction nucleotides: 7. This CDR3 region has 15 residues. Germline V lookup: CDR1 KGHDR, CDR2 SFDVKD. CDR3 protein: CATSDPGQGLETQYF. CDR3 DNA sequence: TGTGCCACCAGTGACCCCGGACAGGGTTTAGAGACCCAGTACTTC.